This passage covers 24 T cell receptor beta chains from one sample sequenced in a study of neurological immune-mediated disorders. TCRdb itself ran the 5' RACE reads through MiXCR, one entry per CDR3 protein. The profile shows 20,000 to 25,000 distinct CDR3 sequences, about 18% of them singletons. The sample comprised CD8+ T cells from blood. Receptor source: a woman between 18 and 30 years old with multiple sclerosis.

This clonotype was found many times. The chain joins TRBV25-1 to TRBJ1-2, with 9 bases identical to TRBD1. Germline V gives CDR1 MGHDK, CDR2 SYGVNS. The V and J ends lost 7 bases and 5 bases, in that order; junction bases with no gene match: 14. This CDR3 is 16 amino acids long. The chain's CDR3 is CASTGGGTGGEYGYTF. The CDR3 DNA reads as TGTGCCAGCACCGGGGGTGGTACAGGGGGCGAGTATGGCTACACCTTC.

By sample fraction, this clonotype is medium-sized. V gene TRBV5-1 combines with J gene TRBJ1-1; D gene uncertain. The V and J ends lost 2 bases and 4 bases respectively, with 6 bases between them. CDR3 size: 12 residues. Germline CDR1 and CDR2: SGHRS and YFSETQ. The DNA for the CDR3 is TGCGCCAGCAGCTTCTCGCCCACTGAAGCTTTCTTT. Encoded protein: CASSFSPTEAFF.

This clonotype was counted ten times or more. This chain connects TRBV4-3 to TRBJ1-2; no reliable D call. V dropped 3 bases and J dropped 8 bases, with 16 bases sitting between them. Germline values: CDR1 LGHNA, CDR2 YSLEER. The CDR3 is 14 residues long. The chain's CDR3 is CASSQDERARGYTF. In nucleotides, the CDR3 is TGCGCCAGCAGCCAGGATGAAAGGGCCCGCGGCTACACCTTC.

By sample fraction, this clonotype is medium-sized. The chain carries TRBV10-3 and TRBJ2-7; D not resolved. Germline CDR1 ENHRY, CDR2 SYGVKD. V was clipped by 6 bases and J by 2 bases, with 23 bases between them. CDR3 size: 17 residues. The CDR3 sequence is CAISLNPRAVKTYEQYF. The CDR3 region has the DNA TGTGCCATCAGCTTAAACCCGCGCGCAGTGAAAACCTACGAGCAGTACTTC.

By share of the sample, this clonotype is medium-sized (0.01 to 0.1%). The rearrangement links TRBV4-3 to TRBJ2-2; D is unresolved. The CDR3 consists of 16 residues. V was shortened by 1 base and J by 1 base, with 10 bases between the two germline ends. In germline, CDR1 is LGHNA, CDR2 YSLEER. The CDR3 sequence: CASSQGGTLNTGELFF. DNA of the CDR3: TGCGCCAGCAGCCAAGGGGGAACTTTGAACACCGGGGAGCTGTTTTTT.

The V and J genes are TRBV30 and TRBJ1-1; perhaps TRBD1 as D (5 bases). Germline CDR1 GTSNPN, CDR2 SVGIG (reference sequence). V was shortened by 3 bases and J by 2 bases, with 16 bases between the two germline ends. The CDR3 totals 15 residues. CDR3 protein: CAWSHLGGSNTEAFF. The CDR3, as DNA: TGTGCCTGGAGCCACTTGGGGGGTTCTAACACTGAAGCTTTCTTT.

In its sample, this clonotype was seen many times. The gene calls are TRBV6-5 and TRBJ1-5; tentative D call: TRBD1 (6 bases). The CDR3 sequence is 14 residues long. The germline CDR1 and CDR2 sequences are MNHEY and SVGAGI. V was pared by 2 bases and J by 6 bases, with 11 bases between. The CDR3 here is CASSYGQGSQPQHF. The CDR3 coding sequence is TGTGCCAGCAGTTACGGCCAGGGGAGTCAGCCCCAGCATTTT.

This clonotype was seen many times. V gene TRBV12-3 or TRBV12-4 combines with J gene TRBJ2-2, with D perhaps TRBD1 or TRBD2 (5 bases each). Trimming pared 6 bases from V and 4 bases from J, leaving 18 bases between. The CDR3 extends over 16 amino acids. CDR3 sequence (DNA): TGTGCCAGCAGACTATATACGTCTGGGGGCACCGGGGAGCTGTTTTTT. It is translated as CASRLYTSGGTGELFF.

This clonotype is categorized as large. CDR3 amino acids: CSARGQEVTEKLFF. The CDR3 nucleotides read TGCAGTGCTAGAGGACAGGAGGTTACCGAAAAACTGTTTTTT. This rearrangement joins TRBV20-1 to TRBJ1-4; possibly TRBD1 for D (6 bases). This CDR3 is built from 14 residues. V gave up 1 base and J gave up 8 bases, with 14 bases separating them. Germline V gives CDR1 DFQATT, CDR2 SNEGSKA (reference sequence).

This clonotype has at least ten counts. The chain joins TRBV27 to TRBJ1-2; no reliable D call. The germline V gene has CDR1 MNHEY and CDR2 SMNVEV (reference sequence). The CDR3 extends over 16 amino acids. V gave up 1 base and J gave up 3 bases, with 15 bases separating them. CDR3 DNA: TGTGCCAGCAGTTTATTAAGCGGCAGGACCTACTATGGCTACACCTTC. Translated: CASSLLSGRTYYGYTF.

This clonotype has ten or more counts. The chain combines TRBV13 with TRBJ1-5; D uncertain. Germline CDR1 is PRHDT and CDR2 is FYEKMQ (reference sequence). This CDR3 region has 14 residues. With 0 bases removed from V and 4 bases from J, the gap between germline ends came to 7 bases. Written as DNA, the CDR3 is TGTGCCAGCAGCTTAGGGGGAATTAATCAGCCCCAGCATTTT. Encoded protein: CASSLGGINQPQHF.

This clonotype is medium-sized by share. This sequence joins TRBV4-1 and TRBJ2-7; 11 nucleotides agree with TRBD2. V was pared by 6 bases and J by 3 bases, with 4 bases of the junction left unmatched. The CDR3 runs 14 residues. Germline-derived CDR1 and CDR2 are MGHRA and YSYEKL. CDR3 sequence (DNA): TGCGCCAGCAGTCTACTAGCGGGAGTCTACGAGCAGTACGTC. This gives the protein CASSLLAGVYEQYV.

This clonotype was seen many times. The chain joins TRBV7-8 to TRBJ2-7; 8 positions agree with TRBD2. J gave up 2 bases and V 5 bases, and 8 bases lay outside the gene matches. Germline CDR1 and CDR2: SGHVS and FQNEAQ. The CDR3 covers 15 residues. This CDR3 is CASSLSGVLTYEQYV. The CDR3 DNA sequence: TGTGCCAGCAGCCTTAGCGGGGTCCTCACCTACGAGCAGTACGTC.

This clonotype appeared many times. The chain couples TRBV7-9 to TRBJ2-3; 8 positions match TRBD2. Germline CDR1 is SEHNR and CDR2 is FQNEAQ (reference sequence). The trim removed 6 bases at V and 0 bases at J, leaving 8 bases unmatched. This CDR3 spans 16 amino acids. The DNA for the CDR3 is TGTGCCAGCAGACCAGACGGACTAGCAAGCACAGATACGCAGTATTTT. This gives the protein CASRPDGLASTDTQYF.

This clonotype qualifies as large. The chain employs TRBV27 and TRBJ1-6; 7 bases line up with TRBD1. V was pared by 1 base and J by 9 bases, with 15 bases of the junction left unmatched. The CDR3 consists of 18 residues. Germline assignment: CDR1 MNHEY and CDR2 SMNVEV (reference sequence). The CDR3 sequence is CASSLLGDRNSLRSPLHF. DNA for the CDR3: TGTGCCAGCAGTTTATTAGGGGACAGAAATTCGCTTCGTTCACCCCTCCACTTT.

This clonotype has a count of ten or more. The V call is TRBV7-9, the J call TRBJ2-7; D unresolved. Germline V CDR1 and CDR2: SEHNR, FQNEAQ (reference sequence). The CDR3 has 13 residues. Trimming pared 5 bases from V and 7 bases from J, leaving 15 bases between. The CDR3 is CASSRTRGREQYF. CDR3 nucleotides: TGTGCCAGCAGCCGAACCCGCGGTCGGGAGCAGTACTTC. The whole variable domain, remainder taken from reference TRBV7-9 and TRBJ2-7, is DTGVSQNPRHKITKRGQNVTFRCDPISEHNRLYWYRQTLGQGPEFLTYFQNEAQLEKSRLLSDRFSAERPKGSFSTLEIQRTEQGDSAMYLCASSRTRGREQYFGPGTRLTVT.

This clonotype was seen ten or more times. V and J are TRBV11-2 and TRBJ2-5, with 7 bases identical to TRBD2. Losses at the gene ends were 4 bases for V and 0 bases for J; bases not matched to a gene: 8. CDR3 length: 16 residues. Germline lookup yields CDR1 SGHAT and CDR2 FQNNGV. The CDR3 spells CASSSWASGNQETQYF. The DNA of the CDR3 is TGTGCCAGCAGCTCCTGGGCCAGCGGGAACCAAGAGACCCAGTACTTC. Together with reference TRBV11-2 and TRBJ2-5, the CDR3 gives the full variable domain: EAGVAQSPRYKIIEKRQSVAFWCNPISGHATLYWYQQILGQGPKLLIQFQNNGVVDDSQLPKDRFSAERLKGVDSTLKIQPAKLEDSAVYLCASSSWASGNQETQYFGPGTRLLVL.

The rearrangement joins TRBV28 to TRBJ1-2; a weak D match, TRBD1 (6 bases). Germline V CDR1 and CDR2: MDHEN, SYDVKM. The V end lost 8 bases, the J end lost 5 bases, and 27 bases lay between the germline ends. The CDR3 spans 17 residues. CDR3 sequence (DNA): TGTGCCAGCTCCCCACTAACGAACAGGGCATCCTATTATGGCTACACCTTC. Protein sequence: CASSPLTNRASYYGYTF.

This clonotype was picked up many times. V is TRBV30 and J is TRBJ1-2; 8 bases agree with TRBD1. This CDR3 spans 14 amino acids. Germline V gene lookup returns CDR1 GTSNPN and CDR2 SVGIG (reference sequence). The junction had 5 bases not matched to a gene; V was cut back by 1 base and J by 4 bases. The CDR3 nucleotides read TGTGCCTGGAGTGGGACAGGGAGGCTCTATGGCTACACCTTC. Residues: CAWSGTGRLYGYTF.

On this clonotype itself: A junction end diverges from the germline sequence, so it may reflect a read error. This sequence joins TRBV15 and TRBJ1-1, with TRBD1 as a possible D gene (5 bases). Looked up from germline, CDR1 is LNHNV and CDR2 is YYDKDF (reference sequence). CDR3 length: 14 residues. CDR3 coding DNA: TGTGGCACCAGAGCAGGGCAGCAGAACACTGAAGCTTTCTTT. Its translation is CGTRAGQQNTEAFF. The variable domain in full, completed from reference TRBV15 and TRBJ1-1, reads DAMVIQNPRYQVTQFGKPVTLSCSQTLNHNVMYWYQQKSSQAPKLLFHYYDKDFNNEADTPDNFQSRRPNTSFCFLDIRSPGLGDTAMYLCGTRAGQQNTEAFFGQGTRLTVV.

This clonotype was counted ten times or more. This chain connects TRBV11-2 to TRBJ1-2; no clear D gene. CDR3 length equals 15 residues. From germline, CDR1 is SGHAT and CDR2 FQNNGV. V was shortened by 2 bases and J by 5 bases, with 15 bases between the two germline ends. CDR3 residues: CASSLPDGEAYGYTF. CDR3 sequence (DNA): TGTGCCAGCAGCTTACCCGACGGGGAGGCGTATGGCTACACCTTC.

About this clonotype: The junction shows a germline mismatch at one end, possibly a read error. The chain employs TRBV15 and TRBJ2-1; no clear D gene. CDR3 length equals 13 residues. Germline-derived CDR1 and CDR2 are LNHNV and YYDKDF (reference sequence). CDR3 in amino acids: CATSRDLGNEQFF. The CDR3 coding sequence is TGTGCAACCAGCAGAGATCTGGGGAATGAGCAGTTCTTC.

This clonotype was picked up many times. This chain joins TRBV7-9 and TRBJ2-7; TRBD2 agrees at 11 bases. Germline V gene sequence: CDR1 SEHNR, CDR2 FQNEAQ (reference sequence). This CDR3 region has 14 residues. With V trimmed by 5 bases and J by 5 bases, 5 bases remained unmatched. CDR3 bases: TGTGCCAGCAGCCAGACTAGCGGGACGGACGAGCAGTACGTC. The encoded protein is CASSQTSGTDEQYV.

This chain connects TRBV7-2 to TRBJ2-1; D is undetermined. This CDR3 is 12 amino acids long. Germline V CDR1 and CDR2: SGHTA, FQGNSA. The V gene lost 6 bases and the J gene lost 7 bases, with 10 bases spanning the gap. The CDR3 region is CASSPMWNEQFF. The CDR3 DNA reads as TGTGCCAGCAGTCCAATGTGGAATGAGCAGTTCTTC.